This T cell receptor (beta chain) was captured by sequencing in a study of cytomegalovirus exposure and HLA in healthy donors. Comment on this clone: Antigen: not known.

Both 60 Vbeta primers and 13 Jbeta primers went into the PCR. TCRdb's table, derived via immunoSEQ multiplex PCR, lists solely in-frame clones and lacks some. The repertoire consists of about 120,000 clones, with roughly 80% occurring once and the leading ten covering 2.1%. Study-wide findings and caveats: A further, later analysis showed that HLA-associated TCR beta chains (compared with equally common others) were more clonally expanded.

V was pared by 1 base and J by 3 bases, with 13 bases between. CDR1 is MGHRA, CDR2 YSYEKL, per germline. CDR3 length equals 16 residues. This receptor was identified in a man aged 30 to 39 in good health and CMV-seronegative. The sample taken for sequencing was PBMCs. V and J are TRBV4-1 and TRBJ1-5; D ambiguous. CDR3 residues: CASSQGHSDFNQPQHF. As DNA, the CDR3 is TGCGCCAGCAGCCAAGGCCATTCAGACTTCAATCAGCCCCAGCATTTT.